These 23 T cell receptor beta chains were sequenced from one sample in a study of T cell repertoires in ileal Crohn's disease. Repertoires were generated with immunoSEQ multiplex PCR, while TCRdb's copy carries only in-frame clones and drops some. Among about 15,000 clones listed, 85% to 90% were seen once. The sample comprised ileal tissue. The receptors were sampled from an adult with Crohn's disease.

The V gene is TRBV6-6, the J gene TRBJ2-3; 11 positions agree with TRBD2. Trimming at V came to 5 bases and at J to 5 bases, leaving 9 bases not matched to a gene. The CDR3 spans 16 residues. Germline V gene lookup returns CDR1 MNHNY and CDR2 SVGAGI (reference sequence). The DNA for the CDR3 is TGTGCCAGCAGTCTAACTAGCGGGAGTGGTGTAGATACGCAGTATTTT. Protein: CASSLTSGSGVDTQYF.

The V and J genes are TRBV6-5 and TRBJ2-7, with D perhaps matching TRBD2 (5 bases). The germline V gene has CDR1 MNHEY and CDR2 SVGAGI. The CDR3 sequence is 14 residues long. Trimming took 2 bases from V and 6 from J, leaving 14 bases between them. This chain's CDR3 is CASSYRGQSTEQYF. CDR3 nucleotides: TGTGCCAGCAGTTACCGCGGGCAAAGCACCGAGCAGTACTTC.

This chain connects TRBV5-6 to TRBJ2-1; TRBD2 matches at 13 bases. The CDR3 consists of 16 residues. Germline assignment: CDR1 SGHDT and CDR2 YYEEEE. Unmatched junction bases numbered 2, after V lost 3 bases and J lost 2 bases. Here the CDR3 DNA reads TGTGCCAGCAGCTGGACTAGCGGGAGAACCTACAATGAGCAGTTCTTC. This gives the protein CASSWTSGRTYNEQFF.

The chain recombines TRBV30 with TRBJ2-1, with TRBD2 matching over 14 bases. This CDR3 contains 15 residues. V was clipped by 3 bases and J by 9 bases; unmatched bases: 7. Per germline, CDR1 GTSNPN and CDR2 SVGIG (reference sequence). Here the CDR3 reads CAWSETSGRVAEQFF. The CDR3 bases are TGTGCCTGGAGCGAGACTAGCGGGAGGGTGGCTGAGCAGTTCTTC. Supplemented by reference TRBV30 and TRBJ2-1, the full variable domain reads SQTIHQWPATLVQPVGSPLSLECTVEGTSNPNLYWYRQAAGRGLQLLFYSVGIGQISSEVPQNLSASRPQDRQFILSSKKLLLSDSGFYLCAWSETSGRVAEQFFGPGTRLTVL.

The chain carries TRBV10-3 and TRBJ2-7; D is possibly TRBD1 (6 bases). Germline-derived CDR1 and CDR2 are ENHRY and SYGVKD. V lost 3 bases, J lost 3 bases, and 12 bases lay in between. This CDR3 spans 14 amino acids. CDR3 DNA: TGTGCCATCAGTGACGGGACACTCTACTACGAGCAGTACTTC. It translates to CAISDGTLYYEQYF.

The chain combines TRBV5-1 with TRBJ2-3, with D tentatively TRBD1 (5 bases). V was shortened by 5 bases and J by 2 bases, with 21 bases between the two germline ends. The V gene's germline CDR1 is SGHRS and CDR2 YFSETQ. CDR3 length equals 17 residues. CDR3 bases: TGCGCCAGCAGTTTTGATCCCATGGGGCGTATCACAGATACGCAGTATTTT. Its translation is CASSFDPMGRITDTQYF.

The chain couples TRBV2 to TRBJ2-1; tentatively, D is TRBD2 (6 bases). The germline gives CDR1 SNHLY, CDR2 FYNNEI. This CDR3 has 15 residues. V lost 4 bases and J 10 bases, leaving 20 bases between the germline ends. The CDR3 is CASSGPGLGMGEQFF. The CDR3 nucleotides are TGTGCCAGCAGTGGGCCGGGACTGGGCATGGGGGAGCAGTTCTTC.

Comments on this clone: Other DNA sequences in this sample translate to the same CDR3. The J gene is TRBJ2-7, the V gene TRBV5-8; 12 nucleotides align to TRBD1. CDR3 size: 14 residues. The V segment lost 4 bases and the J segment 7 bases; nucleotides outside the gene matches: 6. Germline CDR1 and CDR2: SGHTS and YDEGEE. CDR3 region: CASSPGQGAREQYF. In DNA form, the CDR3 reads TGTGCCAGCAGCCCGGGACAGGGGGCGAGAGAGCAGTACTTC. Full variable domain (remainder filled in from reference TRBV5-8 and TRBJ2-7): EAGVTQSPTHLIKTRGQQATLRCSPISGHTSVYWYQQALGLGLQFLLWYDEGEERNRGNFPPRFSGRQFPNYSSELNVNALELEDSALYLCASSPGQGAREQYFGPGTRLTVT.

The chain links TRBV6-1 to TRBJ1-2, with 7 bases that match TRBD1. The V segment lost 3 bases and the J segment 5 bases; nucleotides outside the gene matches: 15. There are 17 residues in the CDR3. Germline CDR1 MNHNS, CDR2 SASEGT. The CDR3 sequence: CASSDKIAVDRQYGYTF. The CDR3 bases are TGTGCCAGCAGTGATAAGATAGCGGTGGACAGGCAATATGGCTACACCTTC.

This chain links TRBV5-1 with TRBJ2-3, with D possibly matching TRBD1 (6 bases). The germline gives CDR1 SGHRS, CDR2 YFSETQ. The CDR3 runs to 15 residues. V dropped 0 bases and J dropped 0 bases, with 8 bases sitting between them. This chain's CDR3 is CASSLGQGSTDTQYF. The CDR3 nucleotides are TGCGCCAGCAGCTTGGGCCAGGGGAGCACAGATACGCAGTATTTT.

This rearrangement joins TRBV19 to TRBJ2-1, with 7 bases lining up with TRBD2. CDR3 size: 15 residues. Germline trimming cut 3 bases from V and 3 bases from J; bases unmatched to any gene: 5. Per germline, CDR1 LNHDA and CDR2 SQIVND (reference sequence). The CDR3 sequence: CASSMASGGYNEQFF. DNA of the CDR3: TGTGCCAGTAGTATGGCTAGCGGAGGCTACAATGAGCAGTTCTTC.

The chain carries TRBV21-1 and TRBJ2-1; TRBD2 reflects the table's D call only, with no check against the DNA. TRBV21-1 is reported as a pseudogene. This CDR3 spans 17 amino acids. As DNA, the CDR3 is TGTGCCAGCAGTAGGTTAGTAGCTACACCTTCCGACAATGAGCAGTTCTTC. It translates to CASSRLVATPSDNEQFF.

The CDR3 protein is CASSQGFIAANTGELFF. In DNA form, the CDR3 reads TGCGCCAGCAGCCAAGGGTTCATAGCGGCGAACACCGGGGAGCTGTTTTTT. The V and J genes are TRBV4-1 and TRBJ2-2; D perhaps matches TRBD2 (6 bases). Germline CDR1 and CDR2: MGHRA and YSYEKL. This CDR3 is 17 amino acids long. Between the trimmed V and J ends, which lost 1 base and 0 bases, there was a span of 12 bases.

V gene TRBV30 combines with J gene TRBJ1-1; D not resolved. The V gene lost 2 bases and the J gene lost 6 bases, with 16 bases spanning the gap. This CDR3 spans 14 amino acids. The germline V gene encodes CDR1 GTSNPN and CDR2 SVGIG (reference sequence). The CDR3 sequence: CAWSPMREGAEAFF. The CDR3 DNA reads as TGTGCCTGGAGTCCTATGCGGGAGGGCGCTGAAGCTTTCTTT.

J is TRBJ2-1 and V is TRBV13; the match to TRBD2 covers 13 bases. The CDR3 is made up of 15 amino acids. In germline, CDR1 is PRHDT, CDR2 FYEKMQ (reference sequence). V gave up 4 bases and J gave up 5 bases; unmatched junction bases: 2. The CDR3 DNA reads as TGTGCCAGCAGCTCGGGACTAGCGGGAAACAATGAGCAGTTCTTC. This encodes CASSSGLAGNNEQFF.

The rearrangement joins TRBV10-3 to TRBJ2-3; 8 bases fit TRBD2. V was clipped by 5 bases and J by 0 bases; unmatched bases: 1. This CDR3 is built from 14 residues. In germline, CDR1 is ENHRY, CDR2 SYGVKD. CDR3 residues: CAISPSGSTDTQYF. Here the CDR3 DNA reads TGTGCCATCAGTCCTAGCGGGAGCACAGATACGCAGTATTTT.

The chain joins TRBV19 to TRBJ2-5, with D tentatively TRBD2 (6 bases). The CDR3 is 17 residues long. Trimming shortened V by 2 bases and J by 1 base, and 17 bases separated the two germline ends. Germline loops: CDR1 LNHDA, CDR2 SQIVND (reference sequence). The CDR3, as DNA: TGTGCCAGTAGTATAATCGGGCGGGGCGCTGTCCAAGAGACCCAGTACTTC. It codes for CASSIIGRGAVQETQYF.

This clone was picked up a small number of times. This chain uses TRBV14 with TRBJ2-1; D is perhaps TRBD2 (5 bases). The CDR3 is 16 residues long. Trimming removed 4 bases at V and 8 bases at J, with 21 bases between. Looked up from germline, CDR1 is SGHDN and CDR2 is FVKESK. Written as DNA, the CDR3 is TGTGCCAGCAGCCGATTACTGGACCCGAGGGTCGATGAGCAGTTCTTC. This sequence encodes CASSRLLDPRVDEQFF.

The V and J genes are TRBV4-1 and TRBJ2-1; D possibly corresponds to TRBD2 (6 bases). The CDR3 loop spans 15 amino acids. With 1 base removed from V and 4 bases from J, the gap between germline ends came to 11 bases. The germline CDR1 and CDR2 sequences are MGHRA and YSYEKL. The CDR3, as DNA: TGCGCCAGCAGCCAAGGACTAGGCGTGTACAATGAGCAGTTCTTC. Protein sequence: CASSQGLGVYNEQFF.

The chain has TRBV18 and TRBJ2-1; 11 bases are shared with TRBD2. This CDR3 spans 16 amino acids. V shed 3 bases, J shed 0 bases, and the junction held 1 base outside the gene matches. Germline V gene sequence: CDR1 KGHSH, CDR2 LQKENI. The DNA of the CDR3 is TGTGCCAGCTCACCTAGCGGGAGGGGCTCCTACAATGAGCAGTTCTTC. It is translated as CASSPSGRGSYNEQFF.

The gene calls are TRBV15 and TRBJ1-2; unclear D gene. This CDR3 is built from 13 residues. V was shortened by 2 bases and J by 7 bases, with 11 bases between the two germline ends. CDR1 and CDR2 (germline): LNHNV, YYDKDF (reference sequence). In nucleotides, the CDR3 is TGTGCCACCAGCAGACGGGAACCTGGTGGCTACACCTTC. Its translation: CATSRREPGGYTF.

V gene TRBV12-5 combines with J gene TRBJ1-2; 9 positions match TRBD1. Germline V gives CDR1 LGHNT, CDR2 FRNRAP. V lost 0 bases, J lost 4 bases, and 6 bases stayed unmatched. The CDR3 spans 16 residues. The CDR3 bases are TGTGCTAGTGGTTTGGTAAGGACAGGGGAACTCTATGGCTACACCTTC. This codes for CASGLVRTGELYGYTF.

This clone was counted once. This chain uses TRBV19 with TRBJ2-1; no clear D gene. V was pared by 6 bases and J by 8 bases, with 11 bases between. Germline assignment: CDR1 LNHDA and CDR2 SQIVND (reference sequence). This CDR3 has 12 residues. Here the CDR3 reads CASRVGKDEQFF. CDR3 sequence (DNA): TGTGCCAGTAGAGTGGGCAAGGATGAGCAGTTCTTC.